This TCR beta chain was obtained from a study of human T cells and chemical hapten exposure. This CDR3 spans 8 amino acids. Germline CDR1 SGDLS, CDR2 YYNGEE. V lost 2 bases and J lost 12, with 3 bases in between. TCRdb reprocessed the RACE reads via MiXCR and lists one record per CDR3 protein. The table has 65,000 to 95,000 distinct CDR3 sequences, more than 6.5% seen once. Time point in this sample: patch test 2, 6 weeks after DPC sensitization. Treatment specified: therapeutic diphenylcyclopropenone sensitization with weekly scalp DPC. In this sample, this clonotype turned up many times. The sample here was whole blood, taken in connection with sensitization to the hapten diphenylcyclopropenone (DPC). The clonotype comes from a woman aged 25-40 years with alopecia areata. Some clones in this sample may be carry-over from other donors' samples. The rearrangement links TRBV9 to TRBJ2-7; D uncertain. The CDR3 sequence is CASSVRYF. DNA of the CDR3: TGTGCCAGCAGCGTTAGGTACTTC.